This record covers a single TCR beta chain. Method: immunoSEQ multiplex PCR; TCRdb's copy keeps in-frame clones and lacks some. The repertoire holds some 82,000 clones, roughly 93% seen once, with 0.39% in the top ten. The data were obtained in a study of technical replicates of blood from several donors. Sample: T cells isolated from PBMCs. The sequence was obtained from a human donor in good health.

In DNA, the CDR3 is TGTGCCAGCAGCTTGGTAGCGGGAGATTCCGGGGAGCTGTTTTTT. It specifies CASSLVAGDSGELFF. The chain recombines TRBV5-6 with TRBJ2-2; 9 bases are a match to TRBD2. J gave up 6 bases and V 0 bases, and 3 bases lay outside the gene matches. Germline lookup yields CDR1 SGHDT and CDR2 YYEEEE. The CDR3 spans 15 residues.